These 18 T cell receptor beta chains originate from one sample sequenced in a study of blood T cell repertoires in COVID-19. This table comes from immunoSEQ multiplex PCR, and its TCRdb copy is limited to in-frame clones, with some not included. This sample has about 83,000 clones; approximately 78% occur once, and the top ten carry around 15%. Material: peripheral blood. These receptors were obtained from a woman aged 80 or over with acute or convalescent COVID-19.

A single count supports this clone. This chain joins TRBV10-2 and TRBJ2-1; 7 positions match TRBD1. The length of the CDR3 is 15 residues. J was trimmed by 0 bases and V by 6 bases; bases with no gene match: 5. Germline assignment: CDR1 WSHSY and CDR2 SAAADI. The DNA of the CDR3 is TGCGCCAGCAGGGAACAGGGGAGCTCCTACAATGAGCAGTTCTTC. It is translated as CASREQGSSYNEQFF.

The table lists this clone with a few counts. This chain joins TRBV6-5 and TRBJ1-2; the D gene is possibly TRBD1 (5 bases). This CDR3 has 13 residues. Deletions cut 5 bases from V and 3 bases from J, with 10 bases between. Germline values: CDR1 MNHEY, CDR2 SVGAGI. The CDR3 spells CASSISGYYGYTF. CDR3 in DNA: TGTGCCAGCAGTATATCAGGGTACTATGGCTACACCTTC.

As regards this clone: This CDR3 is also generated by other DNA sequences in the sample. The genes are TRBV30 and TRBJ1-3, with D perhaps TRBD1 (6 bases). The length of the CDR3 is 14 residues. V dropped 2 bases and J dropped 1 base, with 9 bases sitting between them. Germline CDR1 is GTSNPN and CDR2 is SVGIG (reference sequence). The CDR3 region is CAWSLQGSGNTIYF. In DNA, the CDR3 is TGTGCCTGGAGTTTACAGGGATCTGGAAACACCATATATTTT.

The chain links TRBV27 to TRBJ1-5, with TRBD1 matching 9 bases. This CDR3 has 14 residues. Per germline, CDR1 MNHEY and CDR2 SMNVEV (reference sequence). The V segment lost 4 bases and the J segment 6 bases; nucleotides outside the gene matches: 4. The DNA for the CDR3 is TGTGCCAGCAGTTGGGGACAGGGTTTTCAGCCCCAGCATTTT. Protein sequence: CASSWGQGFQPQHF.

This clone was observed a handful of times. V and J are TRBV9 and TRBJ2-3; 9 bases are a match to TRBD2. J was trimmed by 5 bases and V by 2 bases; bases with no gene match: 6. CDR1 is SGDLS, CDR2 YYNGEE, per germline. The CDR3 consists of 15 residues. The CDR3 nucleotides are TGTGCCAGCAGCGTTGCAGCGGGGGGCGTAGATACGCAGTATTTT. As protein: CASSVAAGGVDTQYF.

The chain joins TRBV19 to TRBJ1-2; D remains unclear. CDR1 is LNHDA and CDR2 is SQIVND in the germline V gene (reference sequence). This CDR3 contains 15 residues. V shed 0 bases and J shed 7 bases, with 15 bases lying between them. The CDR3 region has the DNA TGTGCCAGTAGTATAGAAGCGACCGCAGCGATTGGCTACACCTTC. It specifies CASSIEATAAIGYTF.

This clone was counted once. The V call is TRBV4-3, the J call TRBJ2-2; 8 nucleotides align to TRBD2. V was pared by 0 bases and J by 4 bases, with 7 bases of the junction left unmatched. CDR1 and CDR2 from the germline V gene are LGHNA and YSLEER. This CDR3 is 17 amino acids long. CDR3 DNA sequence: TGCGCCAGCAGCCAAGATTTTCAGCGGGGGACCACCGGGGAGCTGTTTTTT. Translation gives CASSQDFQRGTTGELFF.

The chain combines TRBV4-1 with TRBJ1-5; D gene ambiguous. V dropped 1 base and J dropped 0 bases, with 13 bases sitting between them. The CDR3 has 17 amino acids. Germline CDR1 is MGHRA and CDR2 is YSYEKL. The CDR3 spells CASSQVNTGYSNQPQHF. The CDR3, as DNA: TGCGCCAGCAGCCAAGTCAACACGGGGTATAGCAATCAGCCCCAGCATTTT.

The rearrangement uses TRBV19 and TRBJ2-3; tentative D call: TRBD1 (5 bases). V dropped 3 bases and J dropped 0 bases, with 10 bases sitting between them. Germline loops: CDR1 LNHDA, CDR2 SQIVND (reference sequence). The CDR3 is 15 amino acids. Here the CDR3 reads CASSILGASTDTQYF. The DNA for the CDR3 is TGTGCCAGTAGTATTTTAGGGGCGAGCACAGATACGCAGTATTTT. Supplemented by reference TRBV19 and TRBJ2-3, the full variable domain reads DGGITQSPKYLFRKEGQNVTLSCEQNLNHDAMYWYRQDPGQGLRLIYYSQIVNDFQKGDIAEGYSVSREKKESFPLTVTSAQKNPTAFYLCASSILGASTDTQYFGPGTRLTVL.

This clone was detected only a few times. The chain carries TRBV7-8 and TRBJ2-7; TRBD1 matches 9 bases. This CDR3 is built from 15 residues. After removal of 5 bases from V and 5 bases from J, the junction contained 10 bases not matched to a gene. Germline-derived CDR1 and CDR2 are SGHVS and FQNEAQ. The CDR3 nucleotides read TGTGCCAGCAGCGAAGGGACAGGGAAGGGTCACGAGCAGTACTTC. Protein: CASSEGTGKGHEQYF.

V gene TRBV27 combines with J gene TRBJ1-5, with 8 bases fitting TRBD1. Germline values: CDR1 MNHEY, CDR2 SMNVEV (reference sequence). CDR3 length: 16 residues. V lost 6 bases and J lost 3; bases outside the gene matches: 10. The CDR3 region has the DNA TGTGCCAGCAGACAGCACGGACAGGGACCCAATCAGCCCCAGCATTTT. Protein product: CASRQHGQGPNQPQHF.

The chain has TRBV4-1 and TRBJ2-3, with D perhaps TRBD1 (6 bases). V lost 3 bases, J lost 5 bases, and 15 bases lay in between. Germline-derived CDR1 and CDR2 are MGHRA and YSYEKL. The CDR3 contains 15 residues. This CDR3 is CASSQLQGFEDTQYF. DNA for the CDR3: TGCGCCAGCAGCCAGTTGCAGGGGTTCGAAGATACGCAGTATTTT.

In its sample, this clone was seen once. The V call is TRBV14, the J call TRBJ1-1; 8 positions agree with TRBD1. Per the germline V gene, CDR1 is SGHDN and CDR2 is FVKESK. The CDR3 totals 16 residues. After removal of 10 bases from V and 5 bases from J, the junction contained 18 bases not matched to a gene. CDR3 region: CATIHRFDRGRTEAFF. DNA for the CDR3: TGTGCCACCATCCACCGGTTTGACAGGGGAAGAACTGAAGCTTTCTTT.

This chain uses TRBV7-9 with TRBJ1-5; maybe TRBD1 (6 bases). Germline CDR1 and CDR2: SEHNR and FQNEAQ (reference sequence). The CDR3 sequence is 15 residues long. The ends were cut back, 1 base at V and 4 bases at J, with 11 bases in the middle. The CDR3 DNA reads as TGTGCCAGCAGCTTAGAGGCAGGGGCAAATCAGCCCCAGCATTTT. Protein: CASSLEAGANQPQHF.

This clone was seen a handful of times. This chain connects TRBV24-1 to TRBJ2-2, with TRBD2 identical over 8 bases. Losses at the gene ends were 4 bases for V and 1 base for J; bases not matched to a gene: 4. Germline CDR1 and CDR2: KGHDR and SFDVKD. This CDR3 is built from 16 residues. The chain's CDR3 is CATSDISGGNTGELFF. The CDR3 bases are TGTGCCACCAGTGACATAAGCGGGGGGAACACCGGGGAGCTGTTTTTT.

The CDR3 sequence: CASSRGSSYEQYF. The CDR3 bases are TGTGCCAGCTCCCGGGGAAGCTCCTACGAGCAGTACTTC. The chain has TRBV12-3 or TRBV12-4 and TRBJ2-7; TRBD2 is a possible D gene (5 bases). Trimming left V 8 bases short and J 0 bases short, with 11 bases between. The CDR3 has 13 amino acids.

As to this clone: Compared with germline, one end of the junction differs, possibly owing to a read error. V gene TRBV7-2 combines with J gene TRBJ1-5; D is perhaps TRBD1 (5 bases). The CDR3 runs to 14 residues. The V gene's germline CDR1 is SGHTA and CDR2 FQGNSA. The DNA for the CDR3 is TGTGCCAGCAGCTCGATGCAGGGCAACCAGCCCCAGCATTTT. Encoded protein: CASSSMQGNQPQHF.

The chain has TRBV7-2 and TRBJ2-7, with D perhaps TRBD2 (6 bases). Per the germline V gene, CDR1 is SGHTA and CDR2 is FQGNSA. The CDR3 runs to 15 residues. Between the trimmed V and J ends, which lost 0 bases and 2 bases, there was a span of 11 bases. In DNA form, the CDR3 reads TGTGCCAGCAGCTTAGCGCGGGACGGGACCTACGAGCAGTACTTC. As protein: CASSLARDGTYEQYF.